Listed below are T cell receptor beta chains from one sample, sequenced in a study of a mutant IDH1 vaccine in newly diagnosed glioma. Clones were read by immunoSEQ multiplex PCR, and TCRdb kept only the in-frame ones, dropping some. This sample has 40,000 to 60,000 clones, with 78% found just once. Their antigens are not known. Sequencing used PBMCs, obtained from a glioma patient whose treatment included an IDH1 peptide vaccine. These receptor sequences come from a woman between 40 and 50 years old with glioma. The conserved cysteine and the conserved F or W are not part of the CDR3 here. Fields, in order: J gene, V gene, CDR3 protein.

j_gene: TRBJ1-2
v_gene: TRBV19
CDR3aa: ASTVFQGGNYGYT

j_gene: TRBJ2-7
v_gene: TRBV29-1
CDR3aa: SVEDRRLTRCYEQY

j_gene: TRBJ2-3
v_gene: TRBV29-1
CDR3aa: SVTNGQGYTDTQY

j_gene: TRBJ1-2
v_gene: TRBV7-2
CDR3aa: ARGTRTEGYT

j_gene: TRBJ1-6
v_gene: TRBV5-1
CDR3aa: ASSLVAETAFSYNSPLH

j_gene: TRBJ2-7
v_gene: TRBV7-2
CDR3aa: ASSLESGQWGAEQY

j_gene: TRBJ1-1
v_gene: TRBV14
CDR3aa: ASSLSREAF

j_gene: TRBJ1-5
v_gene: TRBV25-1
CDR3aa: ASSGTGLKDQPQH

j_gene: TRBJ1-3
v_gene: TRBV5-8
CDR3aa: ASSPVGSGNTIY

j_gene: TRBJ2-7
v_gene: TRBV7-9
CDR3aa: ASSLGRGVLSYEQY

j_gene: TRBJ2-1
v_gene: TRBV6-1
CDR3aa: ASRTTGSNEQF

j_gene: TRBJ2-3
v_gene: TRBV7-3
CDR3aa: ASSLTPRTSGGPSTDTQY

j_gene: TRBJ2-5
v_gene: TRBV7-7
CDR3aa: ASSSGLAGRETQY

j_gene: TRBJ1-2
v_gene: TRBV19
CDR3aa: ASSIDLESRGYT